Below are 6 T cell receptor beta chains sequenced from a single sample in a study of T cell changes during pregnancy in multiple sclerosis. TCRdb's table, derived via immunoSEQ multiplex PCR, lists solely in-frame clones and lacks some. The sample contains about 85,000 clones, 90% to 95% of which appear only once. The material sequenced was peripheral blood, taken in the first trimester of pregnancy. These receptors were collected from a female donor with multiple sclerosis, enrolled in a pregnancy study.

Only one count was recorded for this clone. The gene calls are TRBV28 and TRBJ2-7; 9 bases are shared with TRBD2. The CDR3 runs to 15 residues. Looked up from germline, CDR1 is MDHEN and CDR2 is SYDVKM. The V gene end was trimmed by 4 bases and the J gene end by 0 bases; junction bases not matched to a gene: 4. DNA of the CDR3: TGTGCCAGCAGTTCCAGCGGGGGGAACTCCTACGAGCAGTACTTC. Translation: CASSSSGGNSYEQYF.

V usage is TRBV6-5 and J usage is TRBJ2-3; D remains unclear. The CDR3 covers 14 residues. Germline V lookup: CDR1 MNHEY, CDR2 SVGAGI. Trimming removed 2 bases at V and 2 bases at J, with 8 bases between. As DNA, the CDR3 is TGTGCCAGCAGTTACAACGAGAACACAGATACGCAGTATTTT. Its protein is CASSYNENTDTQYF.

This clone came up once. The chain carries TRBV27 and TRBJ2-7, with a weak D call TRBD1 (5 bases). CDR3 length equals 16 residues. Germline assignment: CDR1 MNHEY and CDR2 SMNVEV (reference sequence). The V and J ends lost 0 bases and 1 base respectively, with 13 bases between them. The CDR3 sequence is CASSLSAGSASYEQYF. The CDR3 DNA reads TGTGCCAGCAGTTTATCGGCAGGGTCGGCATCCTACGAGCAGTACTTC.

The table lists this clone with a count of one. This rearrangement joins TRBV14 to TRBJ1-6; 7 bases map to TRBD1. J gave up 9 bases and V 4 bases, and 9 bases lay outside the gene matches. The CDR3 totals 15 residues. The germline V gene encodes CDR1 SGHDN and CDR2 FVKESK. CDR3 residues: CASSLQTGNFSPLHF. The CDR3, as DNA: TGTGCCAGCAGCCTCCAGACAGGGAATTTTTCACCCCTCCACTTT.

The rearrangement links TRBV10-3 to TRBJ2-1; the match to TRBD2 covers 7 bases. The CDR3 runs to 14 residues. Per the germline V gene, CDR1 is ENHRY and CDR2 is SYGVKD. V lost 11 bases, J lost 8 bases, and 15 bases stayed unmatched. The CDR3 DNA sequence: TGTGCCGCCCAGAGGTCGCTAGCGGAGGATGAGCAGTTCTTC. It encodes CAAQRSLAEDEQFF.

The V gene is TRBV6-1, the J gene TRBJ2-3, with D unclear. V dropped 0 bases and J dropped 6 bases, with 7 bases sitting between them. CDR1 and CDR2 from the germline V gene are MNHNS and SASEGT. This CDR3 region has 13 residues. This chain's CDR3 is CASSEAFGDTQYF. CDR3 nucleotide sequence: TGTGCCAGCAGTGAAGCATTCGGGGATACGCAGTATTTT.